The T cell receptor (beta chain) under discussion was sequenced for a study of shared clonotypes between healthy human individuals. Execution of the assay was at deep level. Only in-frame clones appear in the TCRdb table, and some are missing; sequencing was by immunoSEQ multiplex PCR. The table records more than 600,000 clones, 92% of them present only once. CD45RO negativity and positive selection for CCR7 defined naive CD8 cells, a population that excluded terminally differentiated effector memory CD45RA+ cells. The receptor comes from a man younger than 45 in good health. What was sequenced was naive CD8+ T cells sorted from blood.

Written as DNA, the CDR3 is TGCGCCAGCAGCCAAGATCGAGCCACCTTATCCTACACCTTC. Protein sequence: CASSQDRATLSYTF. V and J are TRBV4-3 and TRBJ1-2; no firm D call. The CDR3 has 14 amino acids. Trimming pared 0 bases from V and 10 bases from J, leaving 15 bases between. The germline gives CDR1 LGHNA, CDR2 YSLEER.